Listed below are T cell receptor beta chains from one sample, sequenced in a study of cytomegalovirus exposure and HLA in healthy donors. The data were produced by immunoSEQ multiplex PCR, yet TCRdb's version contains in-frame clones alone and is incomplete. The table has roughly 150,000 clones, roughly 78% seen once. Input material: PBMCs. All receptors derive from a man in his forties in good health and CMV-seropositive. CDR3s include the opening cysteine and the closing phenylalanine or tryptophan.

TRBJ2-7 16 TRBV21-1 CASSKGRDPIAYEQYF
TRBJ2-5 18 TRBV7-9 CASRRPWTSGGDQETQYF
TRBJ1-2 14 TRBV18 CASSPGQADYGYTF
TRBJ2-7 13 TRBV6-5 CASRPPGSHEQYF
TRBJ2-1 15 TRBV10-2 CASSDTGLTPGEQFF
TRBJ2-7 16 TRBV10-3 CAISESLVVGGYEQYF
TRBJ2-1 15 TRBV6-5 CASSSRPFSPNEQFF
TRBJ1-2 17 TRBV11-2 CASSLESYRPGGPGYTF
TRBJ2-2 14 TRBV5-1 CASSAQVSTGELFF
TRBJ2-1 14 TRBV19 CATLAGGGLNEQFF
TRBJ1-1 12 TRBV5-1 CASSPGQGQVFF
TRBJ1-5 15 TRBV6-4 CASSDGTGGNQPQHF
TRBJ1-5 15 TRBV2 CASSDLQNSNQPQHF
TRBJ2-7 14 TRBV28 CASSWTGIVYEQYF